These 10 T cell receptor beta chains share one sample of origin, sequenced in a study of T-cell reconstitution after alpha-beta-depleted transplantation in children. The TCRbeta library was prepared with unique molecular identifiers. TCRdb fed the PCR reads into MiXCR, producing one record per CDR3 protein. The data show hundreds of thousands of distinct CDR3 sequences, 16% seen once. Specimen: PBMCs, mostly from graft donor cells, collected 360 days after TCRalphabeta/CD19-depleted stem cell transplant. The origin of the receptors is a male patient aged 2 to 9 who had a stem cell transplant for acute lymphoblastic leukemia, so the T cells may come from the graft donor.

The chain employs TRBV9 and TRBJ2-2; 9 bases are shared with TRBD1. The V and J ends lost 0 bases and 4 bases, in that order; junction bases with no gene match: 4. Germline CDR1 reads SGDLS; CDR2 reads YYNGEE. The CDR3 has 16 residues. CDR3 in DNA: TGTGCCAGCAGCGTAGGGGGACAGGGATCCACCGGGGAGCTGTTTTTT. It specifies CASSVGGQGSTGELFF.

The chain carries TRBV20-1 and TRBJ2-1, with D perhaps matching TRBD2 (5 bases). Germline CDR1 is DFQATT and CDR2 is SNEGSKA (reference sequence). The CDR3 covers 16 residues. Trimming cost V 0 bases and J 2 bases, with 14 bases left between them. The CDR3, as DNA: TGCAGTGCTAGAGACTATCGGAGGACGACCTACAATGAGCAGTTCTTC. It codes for CSARDYRRTTYNEQFF.

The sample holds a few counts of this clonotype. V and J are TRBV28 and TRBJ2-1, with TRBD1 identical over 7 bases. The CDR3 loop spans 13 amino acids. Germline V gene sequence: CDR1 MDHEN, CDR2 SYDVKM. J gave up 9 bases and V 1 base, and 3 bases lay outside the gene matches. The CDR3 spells CASSLYRGGEQFF. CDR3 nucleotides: TGTGCCAGCAGTTTATACAGGGGTGGTGAGCAGTTCTTC.

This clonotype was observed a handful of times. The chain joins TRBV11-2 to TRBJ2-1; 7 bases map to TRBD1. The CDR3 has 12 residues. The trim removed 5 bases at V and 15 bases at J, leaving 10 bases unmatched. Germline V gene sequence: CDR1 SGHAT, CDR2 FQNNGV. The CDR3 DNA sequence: TGTGCCAGCAGCCCGAATACAGGGGTTCGGTTCTTC. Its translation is CASSPNTGVRFF.

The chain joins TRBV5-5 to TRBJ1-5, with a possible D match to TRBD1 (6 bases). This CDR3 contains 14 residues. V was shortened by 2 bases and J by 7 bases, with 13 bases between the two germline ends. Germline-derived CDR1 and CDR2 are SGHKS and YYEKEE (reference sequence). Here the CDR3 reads CASSLWGTGQPQHF. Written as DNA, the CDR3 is TGTGCCAGCAGCTTATGGGGCACAGGGCAGCCCCAGCATTTT.

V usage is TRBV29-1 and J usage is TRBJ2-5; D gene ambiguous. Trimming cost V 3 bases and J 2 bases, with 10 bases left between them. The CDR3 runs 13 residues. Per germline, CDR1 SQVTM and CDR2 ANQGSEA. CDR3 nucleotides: TGCAGCGTTGAGCCCTATACTCAAGAGACCCAGTACTTC. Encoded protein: CSVEPYTQETQYF. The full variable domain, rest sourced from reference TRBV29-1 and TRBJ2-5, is SAVISQKPSRDICQRGTSLTIQCQVDSQVTMMFWYRQQPGQSLTLIATANQGSEATYESGFVIDKFPISRPNLTFSTLTVSNMSPEDSSIYLCSVEPYTQETQYFGPGTRLLVL.

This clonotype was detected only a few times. The CDR3 loop reads CASSPNGATDTQYF. In nucleotides, the CDR3 is TGTGCCAGCAGTCCCAACGGGGCAACAGATACGCAGTATTTT. The rearrangement uses TRBV12-3 or TRBV12-4 and TRBJ2-3; TRBD1 or TRBD2 may be the D gene (5 bases each). This CDR3 comprises 14 residues. Trimming shortened V by 5 bases and J by 3 bases, and 12 bases separated the two germline ends.

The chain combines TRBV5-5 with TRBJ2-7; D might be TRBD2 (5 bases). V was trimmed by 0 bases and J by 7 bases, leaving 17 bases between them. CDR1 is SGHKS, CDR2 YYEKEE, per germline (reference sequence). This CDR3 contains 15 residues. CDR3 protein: CASSLDARGGGEQYF. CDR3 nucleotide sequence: TGTGCCAGCAGCTTGGACGCGCGAGGTGGCGGGGAGCAGTACTTC.

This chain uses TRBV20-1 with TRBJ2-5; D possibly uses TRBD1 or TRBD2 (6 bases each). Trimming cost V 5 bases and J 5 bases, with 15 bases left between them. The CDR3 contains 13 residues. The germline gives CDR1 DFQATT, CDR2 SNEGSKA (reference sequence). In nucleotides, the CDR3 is TGCAGTGCTGGAGGGGGAGCCGGGGAGACCCAGTACTTC. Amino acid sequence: CSAGGGAGETQYF.

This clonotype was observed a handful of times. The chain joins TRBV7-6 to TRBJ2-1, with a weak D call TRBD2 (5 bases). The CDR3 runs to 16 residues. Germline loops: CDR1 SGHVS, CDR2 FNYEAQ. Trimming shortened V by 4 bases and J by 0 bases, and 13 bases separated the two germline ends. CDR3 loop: CASSSPGENSYNEQFF. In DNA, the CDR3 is TGTGCCAGCAGCTCCCCCGGGGAGAACTCCTACAATGAGCAGTTCTTC.